These T cell receptor beta chains were read from a single sample in a study of Tregs in tolerant kidney transplant recipients. Assay used: immunoSEQ multiplex PCR; TCRdb lists only in-frame clones, some missing. The sample holds about 88,000 clones; 90% to 95% are singletons and the top ten take over 4%. The sequencing input was CD8+ T cells from blood. Source of these receptors: a human donor in good health. The conserved cysteine and the conserved F or W are not part of the CDR3 here.

V: TRBV19; CDR3: ASSIDLSTLT
V: TRBV29-1; CDR3: SVGREGRRNGYT
V: TRBV25-1; CDR3: ASSEGTSFGFHDEQY
V: TRBV15; CDR3: ATIPAEGTYEQY
V: TRBV11-2; CDR3: ASSLDRGGRSTDTQY
V: TRBV7-9; CDR3: ASSSGSNEQY
V: TRBV6-1; CDR3: ASSELAGGSGEQY
V: TRBV5-8; CDR3: ASSLEAQGGTDTQY
V: TRBV4-1; CDR3: ASSQAGQRAYQPQH
V: TRBV7-9; CDR3: ASSSGSGASYGYT
V: TRBV7-9; CDR3: ATSLGDRTGANVLT
V: TRBV4-2; CDR3: ASSQDRGSQETQY